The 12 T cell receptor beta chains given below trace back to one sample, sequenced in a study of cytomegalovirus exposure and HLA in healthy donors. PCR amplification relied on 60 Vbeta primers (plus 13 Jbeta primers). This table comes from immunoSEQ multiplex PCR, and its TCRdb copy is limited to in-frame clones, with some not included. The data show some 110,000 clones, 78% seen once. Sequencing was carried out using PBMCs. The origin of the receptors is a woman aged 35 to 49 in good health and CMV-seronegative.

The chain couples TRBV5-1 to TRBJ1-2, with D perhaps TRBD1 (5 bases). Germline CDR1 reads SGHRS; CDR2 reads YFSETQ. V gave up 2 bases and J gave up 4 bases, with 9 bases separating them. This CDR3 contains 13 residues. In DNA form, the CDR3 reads TGCGCCAGCAGCTTAGAAGGGGCCTATGGCTACACCTTC. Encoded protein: CASSLEGAYGYTF. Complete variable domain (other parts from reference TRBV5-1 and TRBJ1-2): KAGVTQTPRYLIKTRGQQVTLSCSPISGHRSVSWYQQTPGQGLQFLFEYFSETQRNKGNFPGRFSGRQFSNSRSEMNVSTLELGDSALYLCASSLEGAYGYTFGSGTRLTVV.

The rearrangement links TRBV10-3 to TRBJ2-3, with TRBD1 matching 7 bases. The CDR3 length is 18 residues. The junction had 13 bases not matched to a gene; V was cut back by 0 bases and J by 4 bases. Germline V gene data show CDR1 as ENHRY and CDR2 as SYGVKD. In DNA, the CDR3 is TGTGCCATCAGTGAGTCATATTTCGGACAGGAAATACCAGATACGCAGTATTTT. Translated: CAISESYFGQEIPDTQYF.

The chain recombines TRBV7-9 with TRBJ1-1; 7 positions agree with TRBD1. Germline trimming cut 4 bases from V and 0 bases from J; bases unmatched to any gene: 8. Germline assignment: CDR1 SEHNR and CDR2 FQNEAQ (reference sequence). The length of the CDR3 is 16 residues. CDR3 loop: CASSSRRTGLNTEAFF. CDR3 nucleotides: TGTGCCAGCAGCTCACGACGGACAGGTTTGAACACTGAAGCTTTCTTT.

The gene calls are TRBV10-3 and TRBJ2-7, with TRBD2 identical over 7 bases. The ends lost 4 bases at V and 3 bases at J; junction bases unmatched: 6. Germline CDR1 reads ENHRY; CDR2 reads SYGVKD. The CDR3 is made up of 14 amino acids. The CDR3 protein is CAISGLTGGYEQYF. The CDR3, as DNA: TGTGCCATCAGTGGTCTAACGGGAGGCTACGAGCAGTACTTC.

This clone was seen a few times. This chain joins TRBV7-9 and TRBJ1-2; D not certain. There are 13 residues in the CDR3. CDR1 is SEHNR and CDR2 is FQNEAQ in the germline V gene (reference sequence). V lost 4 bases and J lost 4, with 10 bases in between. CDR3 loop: CASSSTPGYGYTF. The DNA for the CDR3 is TGTGCCAGCAGCTCGACCCCAGGCTATGGCTACACCTTC.

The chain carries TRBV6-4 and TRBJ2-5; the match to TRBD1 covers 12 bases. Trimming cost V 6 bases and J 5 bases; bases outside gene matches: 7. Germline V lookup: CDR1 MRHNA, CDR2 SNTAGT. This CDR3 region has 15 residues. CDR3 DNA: TGTGCCAGCAGCCCCGGGACAGGGGGCGGGGAGACCCAGTACTTC. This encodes CASSPGTGGGETQYF.

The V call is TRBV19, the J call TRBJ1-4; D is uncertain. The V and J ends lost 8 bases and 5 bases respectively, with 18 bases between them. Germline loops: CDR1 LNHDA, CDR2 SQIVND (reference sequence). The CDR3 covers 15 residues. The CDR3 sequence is CASLPGSFSNEKLFF. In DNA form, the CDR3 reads TGTGCCAGTTTACCGGGATCTTTCTCGAATGAAAAACTGTTTTTT.

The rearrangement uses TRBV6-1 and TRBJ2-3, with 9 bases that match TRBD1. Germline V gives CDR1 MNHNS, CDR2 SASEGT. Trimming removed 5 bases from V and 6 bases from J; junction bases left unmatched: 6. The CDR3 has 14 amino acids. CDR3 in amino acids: CASSTGGASDTQYF. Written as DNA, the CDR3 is TGTGCCAGCAGTACAGGGGGCGCATCGGATACGCAGTATTTT.

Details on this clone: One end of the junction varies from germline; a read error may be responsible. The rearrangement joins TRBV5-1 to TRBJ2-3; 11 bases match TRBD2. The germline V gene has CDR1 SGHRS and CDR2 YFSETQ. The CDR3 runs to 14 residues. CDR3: CASKGTSGTNTQYF. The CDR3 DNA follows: TGCGCCAGCAAGGGGACTAGCGGCACAAATACGCAGTATTTT.

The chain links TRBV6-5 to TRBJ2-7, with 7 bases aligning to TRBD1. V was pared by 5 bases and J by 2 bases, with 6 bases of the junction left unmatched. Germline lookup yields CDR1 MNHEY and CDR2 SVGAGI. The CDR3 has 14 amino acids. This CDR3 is CASSISGQPYEQYF. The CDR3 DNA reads TGTGCCAGCAGTATCTCGGGACAGCCCTACGAGCAGTACTTC.

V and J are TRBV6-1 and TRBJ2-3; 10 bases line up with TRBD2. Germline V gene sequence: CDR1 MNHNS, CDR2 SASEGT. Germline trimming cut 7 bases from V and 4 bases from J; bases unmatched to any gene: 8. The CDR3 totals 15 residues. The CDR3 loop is CASTPGAGGPDTQYF. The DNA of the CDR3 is TGTGCCAGCACCCCGGGAGCGGGAGGGCCAGATACGCAGTATTTT.

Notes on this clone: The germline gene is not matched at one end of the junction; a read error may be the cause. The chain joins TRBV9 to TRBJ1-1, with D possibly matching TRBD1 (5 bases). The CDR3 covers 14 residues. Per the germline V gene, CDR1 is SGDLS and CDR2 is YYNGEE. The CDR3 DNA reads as TGTGCCAGCAGCGTCGGGGGGGAGAACGCTGAAGCTTTCTTT. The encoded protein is CASSVGGENAEAFF.